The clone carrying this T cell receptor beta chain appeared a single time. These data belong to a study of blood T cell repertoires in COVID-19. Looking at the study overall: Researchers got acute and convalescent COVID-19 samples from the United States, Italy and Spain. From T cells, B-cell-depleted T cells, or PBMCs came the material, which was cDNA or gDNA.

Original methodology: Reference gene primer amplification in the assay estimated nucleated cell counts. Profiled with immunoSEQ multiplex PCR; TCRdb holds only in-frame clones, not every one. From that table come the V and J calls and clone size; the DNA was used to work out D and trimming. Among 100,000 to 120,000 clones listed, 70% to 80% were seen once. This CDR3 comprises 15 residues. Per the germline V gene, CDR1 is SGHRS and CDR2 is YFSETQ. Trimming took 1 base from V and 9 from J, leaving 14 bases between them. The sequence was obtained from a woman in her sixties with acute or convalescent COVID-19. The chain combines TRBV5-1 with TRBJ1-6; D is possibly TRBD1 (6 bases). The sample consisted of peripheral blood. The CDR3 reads CASSLTGYGSSPLHF. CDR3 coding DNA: TGCGCCAGCAGCTTGACAGGGTATGGCTCTTCACCCCTCCACTTT.